This paragraph reports one T cell receptor beta chain. Antigen: not known. The V gene end was trimmed by 4 bases and the J gene end by 3 bases; junction bases not matched to a gene: 6. This CDR3 comprises 16 residues. CDR1 and CDR2 from the germline V gene are KGHDR and SFDVKD. This specimen comes from a study of early T cells in non-severe SARS-CoV-2 infection. Study-wide context: The input, bulk RNA from unsorted whole blood, was sequenced, and chains were unpaired. Points from the study as a whole: VDJdb matches were skewed toward anti-spike CD8 T cell responses.

Unique molecular identifiers were affixed to single, distinct cDNA molecules. TCRdb fed the 5' RACE reads into MiXCR, producing one record per CDR3 protein. This table has about 110,000 distinct CDR3 sequences, around an eighth appearing once. Sequenced here: whole blood, sampled at baseline. This TCR came from an adult who was a healthcare worker with PCR-confirmed SARS-CoV-2 infection or an uninfected control (not recorded which). The chain recombines TRBV24-1 with TRBJ2-5; 11 bases align to TRBD1. The CDR3 DNA is TGTGCCACCAGTGACCTGGGACAGGGGGGGAAAGAGACCCAGTACTTC. Translation: CATSDLGQGGKETQYF.